A single sample is the source of the 30 T cell receptor beta chains below, sequenced in a study of T cell responses to AZD1222 COVID-19 vaccine. Assay used: immunoSEQ multiplex PCR; TCRdb lists only in-frame clones, some missing. The sample carries some 180,000 clones, approximately 92% recorded once. Specimen: peripheral blood, collected on day 0 of AZD1222 vaccination. These receptors were obtained from an adult in good health.

This chain uses TRBV9 with TRBJ2-1, with D perhaps TRBD2 (5 bases). Trimming stripped 1 base from V and 2 bases from J, with 10 bases between. CDR1 is SGDLS, CDR2 YYNGEE, per germline. CDR3 length: 15 amino acids. Written as DNA, the CDR3 is TGTGCCAGCAGCGTACAAGGGAGCACCTACAATGAGCAGTTCTTC. It translates to CASSVQGSTYNEQFF.

This chain joins TRBV18 and TRBJ1-1; D unresolved. Germline V gene lookup returns CDR1 KGHSH and CDR2 LQKENI. Deletions cut 4 bases from V and 1 base from J, with 13 bases between. CDR3 length: 15 residues. CDR3 amino acids: CASSLYGQGNTEAFF. The CDR3 coding sequence is TGTGCCAGCTCACTGTACGGCCAAGGGAACACTGAAGCTTTCTTT.

The gene calls are TRBV14 and TRBJ2-7; tentatively, D is TRBD2 (6 bases). CDR1 and CDR2 (germline): SGHDN, FVKESK. V was pared by 1 base and J by 4 bases, with 8 bases between. The CDR3 extends over 13 amino acids. CDR3 DNA sequence: TGTGCCAGCAGCCAAGTCCGGGGGTACGAGCAGTACTTC. Encoded protein: CASSQVRGYEQYF.

The V and J genes are TRBV4-3 and TRBJ2-1, with a tentative D call TRBD2 (5 bases). Germline CDR1 is LGHNA and CDR2 is YSLEER. Trimming took 4 bases from V and 2 from J, leaving 18 bases between them. The CDR3 sequence is 17 residues long. CDR3 DNA sequence: TGCGCCAGCAGCCCACGAGATTGGACGGAGGCCTACAATGAGCAGTTCTTC. Encoded protein: CASSPRDWTEAYNEQFF.

The chain recombines TRBV30 with TRBJ1-1, with D perhaps TRBD1 (6 bases). V was clipped by 5 bases and J by 1 base, with 14 bases between them. This CDR3 is built from 14 residues. Germline CDR1 reads GTSNPN; CDR2 reads SVGIG (reference sequence). CDR3 nucleotide sequence: TGTGCCTGGGGGCAGGGGAGTGGGAACACTGAAGCTTTCTTT. It specifies CAWGQGSGNTEAFF.

The genes are TRBV7-8 and TRBJ1-1, with 10 positions matching TRBD1. CDR3 length equals 15 residues. J lost 5 bases, V lost 5 bases, and 8 bases had no gene match. Germline V gives CDR1 SGHVS, CDR2 FQNEAQ. As DNA, the CDR3 is TGTGCCAGCAGCACAGACAGGGGGCGAGATACTGAAGCTTTCTTT. It is translated as CASSTDRGRDTEAFF.

V gene TRBV27 combines with J gene TRBJ1-1, with 12 bases matching TRBD1. The CDR3 is 16 amino acids. J lost 3 bases, V lost 8 bases, and 10 bases had no gene match. Germline CDR1 is MNHEY and CDR2 is SMNVEV (reference sequence). The CDR3 loop reads CASSGTGGLLDTEAFF. In nucleotides, the CDR3 is TGTGCCAGCTCCGGGACAGGGGGCCTTTTAGACACTGAAGCTTTCTTT.

J is TRBJ2-3 and V is TRBV7-2, with D uncertain. Trimming removed 1 base at V and 9 bases at J, with 11 bases between. Per germline, CDR1 SGHTA and CDR2 FQGNSA. The CDR3 runs to 13 residues. CDR3 sequence (DNA): TGTGCCAGCAGCTTAGAGCCGGAGTCGACGCAGTATTTT. Its translation: CASSLEPESTQYF.

The genes are TRBV7-3 and TRBJ1-3; perhaps TRBD1 as D (6 bases). The CDR3 sequence is 15 residues long. Trimming removed 5 bases at V and 9 bases at J, with 20 bases between. The germline CDR1 and CDR2 sequences are SGHTA and FQGTGA. The CDR3 region has the DNA TGTGCCAGCAGCGCCGGGGCAGGGGAATTCGCCACCATATATTTT. It codes for CASSAGAGEFATIYF. Combining the CDR3 with reference TRBV7-3 and TRBJ1-3 gives the whole variable domain GAGVSQTPSNKVTEKGKYVELRCDPISGHTALYWYRQSLGQGPEFLIYFQGTGAADDSGLPNDRFFAVRPEGSVSTLKIQRTERGDSAVYLCASSAGAGEFATIYFGEGSWLTVV.

The chain joins TRBV7-9 to TRBJ2-7; D is perhaps TRBD2 (5 bases). There are 13 residues in the CDR3. V was shortened by 5 bases and J by 5 bases, with 13 bases between the two germline ends. Germline values: CDR1 SEHNR, CDR2 FQNEAQ (reference sequence). CDR3 protein: CASSLPGENEQYV. The CDR3 region has the DNA TGTGCCAGCAGCCTCCCCGGGGAGAACGAGCAGTACGTC.

The rearrangement links TRBV4-1 to TRBJ1-5; 9 bases are shared with TRBD1. This CDR3 has 19 amino acids. CDR1 is MGHRA, CDR2 YSYEKL, per germline. After removal of 0 bases from V and 9 bases from J, the junction contained 18 bases not matched to a gene. The CDR3 DNA sequence: TGCGCCAGCAGCCAAGATATGGGACAGGGCTTAGGTACCGACCGGCCCCAGCATTTT. Translating gives CASSQDMGQGLGTDRPQHF.

This clone appeared a few times. The rearrangement links TRBV10-2 to TRBJ1-2; TRBD1 aligns across 9 bases. The CDR3 has 14 residues. Looked up from germline, CDR1 is WSHSY and CDR2 is SAAADI. V shed 4 bases, J shed 6 bases, and the junction held 6 bases outside the gene matches. CDR3 sequence reads: CASSGFGTGNGYTF. In nucleotides, the CDR3 is TGCGCCAGCAGTGGTTTCGGGACAGGGAATGGCTACACCTTC.

This sequence joins TRBV6-4 and TRBJ2-7, with TRBD1 matching 12 bases. Germline CDR1 and CDR2: MRHNA and SNTAGT. With 5 bases clipped from V and 5 bases from J, the junction kept 7 bases outside the gene matches. The CDR3 length is 15 residues. The CDR3 reads CASSNTGTGGDEQYF. The CDR3, as DNA: TGTGCCAGCAGTAATACCGGGACAGGGGGCGACGAGCAGTACTTC.

The gene calls are TRBV18 and TRBJ1-1; D is uncertain. Germline CDR1 KGHSH, CDR2 LQKENI. Trimming left V 8 bases short and J 4 bases short, with 17 bases between. This CDR3 has 14 residues. The CDR3 region has the DNA TGTGCCAGCCTCGCTGCGGCCCGGGGCACTGAAGCTTTCTTT. Encoded protein: CASLAAARGTEAFF. The variable domain in full, completed from reference TRBV18 and TRBJ1-1, reads NAGVMQNPRHLVRRRGQEARLRCSPMKGHSHVYWYRQLPEEGLKFMVYLQKENIIDESGMPKERFSAEFPKEGPSILRIQQVVRGDSAAYFCASLAAARGTEAFFGQGTRLTVV.

The chain has TRBV6-5 and TRBJ1-3; no clear D. V lost 0 bases and J 3 bases, leaving 6 bases between the germline ends. CDR3 length: 14 amino acids. CDR1 MNHEY and CDR2 SVGAGI come from the germline V gene. The chain's CDR3 is CASSYSGNGNTIYF. CDR3 in DNA: TGTGCCAGCAGTTACTCAGGGAATGGAAACACCATATATTTT.

The chain combines TRBV30 with TRBJ1-4; D call uncertain. This CDR3 region has 14 residues. The germline CDR1 and CDR2 sequences are GTSNPN and SVGIG (reference sequence). Between the trimmed V and J ends, which lost 3 bases and 7 bases, there was a span of 15 bases. The CDR3 loop is CAWSRPNNREKLFF. CDR3 in DNA: TGTGCCTGGAGCAGACCGAATAACCGTGAAAAACTGTTTTTT.

The V gene is TRBV18, the J gene TRBJ2-3, with D tentatively TRBD1 (5 bases). CDR3 length equals 13 residues. The V gene's germline CDR1 is KGHSH and CDR2 LQKENI. The ends were cut back, 6 bases at V and 0 bases at J, with 7 bases in the middle. CDR3 amino acids: CASSQGSTDTQYF. CDR3 DNA: TGTGCCAGCTCTCAGGGAAGCACAGATACGCAGTATTTT.

V usage is TRBV28 and J usage is TRBJ1-3; D is ambiguous. Germline-derived CDR1 and CDR2 are MDHEN and SYDVKM. The CDR3 length is 14 residues. Trimming removed 3 bases at V and 1 base at J, with 7 bases between. CDR3 sequence: CASSFGSSGNTIYF. The DNA of the CDR3 is TGTGCCAGCAGTTTCGGCAGTTCTGGAAACACCATATATTTT.

This chain links TRBV2 with TRBJ2-2; 8 nucleotides align to TRBD2. Per germline, CDR1 SNHLY and CDR2 FYNNEI. V was pared by 8 bases and J by 5 bases, with 7 bases of the junction left unmatched. The CDR3 extends over 14 amino acids. CDR3 sequence reads: CASGGGRSTGELFF. The CDR3 region has the DNA TGTGCCAGCGGGGGCGGGAGGAGTACCGGGGAGCTGTTTTTT. The full variable domain, completed using reference TRBV2 and TRBJ2-2, is EPEVTQTPSHQVTQMGQEVILRCVPISNHLYFYWYRQILGQKVEFLVSFYNNEISEKSEIFDDQFSVERPDGSNFTLKIRSTKLEDSAMYFCASGGGRSTGELFFGEGSRLTVL.

In its sample, this clone was seen once. The J gene is TRBJ1-1, the V gene TRBV9; D perhaps matches TRBD1 (6 bases). This CDR3 comprises 16 residues. Germline V gene sequence: CDR1 SGDLS, CDR2 YYNGEE. V lost 4 bases and J lost 1, with 17 bases in between. The DNA for the CDR3 is TGTGCCAGCAGCCCGAGAGACGGGACACCGAACACTGAAGCTTTCTTT. Translation gives CASSPRDGTPNTEAFF.

J is TRBJ1-6 and V is TRBV12-3 or TRBV12-4, with 9 bases matching TRBD1. The CDR3 is made up of 13 amino acids. The J segment lost 7 bases and the V segment lost 6 bases, leaving 1 base of the junction unmatched. The CDR3 loop is CASRDRGNSPLHF. The CDR3 coding sequence is TGTGCCAGCAGGGACAGGGGAAATTCACCCCTCCACTTT.

V gene TRBV6-5 combines with J gene TRBJ1-2; D possibly corresponds to TRBD1 (5 bases). Between the trimmed V and J ends, which lost 6 bases and 4 bases, there was a span of 12 bases. This CDR3 comprises 13 residues. From germline, CDR1 is MNHEY and CDR2 SVGAGI. The CDR3 spells CASRRTISYGYTF. The CDR3 region has the DNA TGTGCCAGCAGACGGACAATTAGCTATGGCTACACCTTC.

The rearrangement links TRBV27 to TRBJ2-2; maybe TRBD1 (5 bases). Trimming stripped 8 bases from V and 7 bases from J, with 20 bases between. The CDR3 has 15 amino acids. The germline V gene encodes CDR1 MNHEY and CDR2 SMNVEV (reference sequence). In DNA, the CDR3 is TGTGCCAGCTCATATTCAGGGATGGTTAGCGGGGAGCTGTTTTTT. Protein sequence: CASSYSGMVSGELFF.

This chain links TRBV25-1 with TRBJ1-6; 8 positions match TRBD1. The V gene's germline CDR1 is MGHDK and CDR2 SYGVNS. Trimming at V came to 4 bases and at J to 9 bases, leaving 5 bases not matched to a gene. This CDR3 is 14 amino acids long. The CDR3 sequence is CASSGPGGTSPLHF. In nucleotides, the CDR3 is TGTGCCAGCAGTGGTCCAGGGGGCACTTCACCCCTCCACTTT.

The V call is TRBV6-1, the J call TRBJ1-2, with TRBD1 as a possible D gene (5 bases). The CDR3 is 17 residues long. V was pared by 2 bases and J by 4 bases, with 20 bases between. Germline V gene data show CDR1 as MNHNS and CDR2 as SASEGT. The CDR3 loop reads CASSEFRDRNLGYGYTF. The CDR3 DNA follows: TGTGCCAGCAGTGAATTCAGGGACCGGAACCTTGGCTATGGCTACACCTTC.

The rearrangement uses TRBV4-1 and TRBJ1-1, with D possibly matching TRBD1 (5 bases). This CDR3 is 16 amino acids long. V lost 0 bases and J 0 bases, leaving 11 bases between the germline ends. From germline, CDR1 is MGHRA and CDR2 YSYEKL. The CDR3 sequence is CASSQEPMTVNTEAFF. CDR3 nucleotide sequence: TGCGCCAGCAGCCAAGAGCCAATGACAGTGAACACTGAAGCTTTCTTT.

The V gene is TRBV6-4, the J gene TRBJ1-2; D is possibly TRBD1 (5 bases). Germline V gives CDR1 MRHNA, CDR2 SNTAGT. Between the trimmed V and J ends, which lost 3 bases and 4 bases, there was a span of 15 bases. This CDR3 is built from 15 residues. The DNA of the CDR3 is TGTGCCAGCAGTGAGTCCCCCGGGACGGTCTATGGCTACACCTTC. It translates to CASSESPGTVYGYTF.

The sample holds one count of this clone. The J gene is TRBJ2-3, the V gene TRBV4-1, with D perhaps matching TRBD2 (5 bases). CDR3 length: 17 residues. V was pared by 4 bases and J by 4 bases, with 21 bases between. Germline lookup yields CDR1 MGHRA and CDR2 YSYEKL. CDR3 DNA sequence: TGCGCCAGCAGCCCCGCCCCTCAGAGGGAAAGGGCAGATACGCAGTATTTT. Its translation: CASSPAPQRERADTQYF.

The CDR3: CASTSLGGQNYGYTF. CDR3 in DNA: TGTGCCAGCACCTCCCTTGGGGGGCAGAACTATGGCTACACCTTC. The J gene is TRBJ1-2, the V gene TRBV6-5; D may be TRBD1 (6 bases). Trimming shortened V by 7 bases and J by 2 bases, and 17 bases separated the two germline ends. This CDR3 is 15 amino acids long. CDR1 MNHEY and CDR2 SVGAGI come from the germline V gene.

The CDR3 here is CASSLLGLGASNEKLFF. The CDR3 bases are TGCGCCAGCAGCTTGTTGGGCTTAGGGGCCAGTAATGAAAAACTGTTTTTT. The chain is built from TRBV5-1 and TRBJ1-4; D is perhaps TRBD1 (5 bases). The CDR3 spans 17 residues. The V end lost 1 base, the J end lost 4 bases, and 17 bases lay between the germline ends. The germline V gene encodes CDR1 SGHRS and CDR2 YFSETQ.